This TCR beta chain was obtained from a study of T cells after posttransplantation cyclophosphamide. The study, taken as a whole, reports: Later blood repertoires were often dominated by clones from the donor CD8+ memory compartment.

A remark on this clone: Its antigen is as yet unknown.

Here immunoSEQ multiplex PCR was the method, and the copy in TCRdb shows in-frame clones only, minus some. The sample holds approximately 5,100 clones, approximately 61% seen once. On the day of bone marrow donation, the related graft donor provided peripheral blood. This CDR3 spans 15 amino acids. V was trimmed by 5 bases and J by 3 bases, leaving 17 bases between them. Germline assignment: CDR1 LNHDA and CDR2 SQIVND (reference sequence). The TCR was taken from an older woman in good health, CMV-negative, and a related stem cell transplant donor. The gene calls are TRBV19 and TRBJ2-7; D is perhaps TRBD2 (5 bases). Material for sequencing was memory CD8+ T cells sorted from blood. CDR3: CASSPAYGSLYEQYF. CDR3 sequence (DNA): TGTGCCAGTAGTCCCGCCTATGGGAGTCTCTACGAGCAGTACTTC.